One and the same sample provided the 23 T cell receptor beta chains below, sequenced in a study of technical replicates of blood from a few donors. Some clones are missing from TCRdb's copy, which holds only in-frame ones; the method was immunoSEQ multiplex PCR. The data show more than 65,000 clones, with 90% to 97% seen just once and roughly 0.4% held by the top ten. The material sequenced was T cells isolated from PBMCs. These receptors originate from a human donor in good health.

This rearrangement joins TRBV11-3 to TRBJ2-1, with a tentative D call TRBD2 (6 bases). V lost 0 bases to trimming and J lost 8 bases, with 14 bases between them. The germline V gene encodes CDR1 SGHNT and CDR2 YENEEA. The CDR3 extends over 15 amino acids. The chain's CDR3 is CASSLEPGRSDEQFF. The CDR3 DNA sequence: TGTGCCAGCAGCTTAGAACCGGGGAGGAGCGATGAGCAGTTCTTC.

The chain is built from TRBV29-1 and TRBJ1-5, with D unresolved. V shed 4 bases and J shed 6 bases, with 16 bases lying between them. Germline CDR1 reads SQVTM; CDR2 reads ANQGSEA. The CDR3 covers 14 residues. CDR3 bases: TGCAGCGTTGTCGAGGGTGGGATGGGTCAGCCCCAGCATTTT. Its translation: CSVVEGGMGQPQHF.

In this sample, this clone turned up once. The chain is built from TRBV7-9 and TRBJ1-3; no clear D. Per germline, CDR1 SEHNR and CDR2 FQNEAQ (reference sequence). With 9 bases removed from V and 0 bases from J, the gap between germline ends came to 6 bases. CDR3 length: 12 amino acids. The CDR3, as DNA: TGTGCCAGTAGGAGCTCTGGAAACACCATATATTTT. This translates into CASRSSGNTIYF.

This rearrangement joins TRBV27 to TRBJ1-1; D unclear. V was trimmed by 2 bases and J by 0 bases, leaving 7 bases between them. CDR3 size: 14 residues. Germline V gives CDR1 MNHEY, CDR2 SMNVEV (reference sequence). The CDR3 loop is CASSLGSLNTEAFF. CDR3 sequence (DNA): TGTGCCAGCAGTTTAGGCTCCCTGAACACTGAAGCTTTCTTT.

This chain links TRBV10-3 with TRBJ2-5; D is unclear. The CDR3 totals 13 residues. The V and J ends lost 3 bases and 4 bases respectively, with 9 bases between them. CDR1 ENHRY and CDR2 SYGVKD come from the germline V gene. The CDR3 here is CAISDDIRETQYF. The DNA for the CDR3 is TGTGCCATCAGTGACGACATCCGAGAGACCCAGTACTTC.

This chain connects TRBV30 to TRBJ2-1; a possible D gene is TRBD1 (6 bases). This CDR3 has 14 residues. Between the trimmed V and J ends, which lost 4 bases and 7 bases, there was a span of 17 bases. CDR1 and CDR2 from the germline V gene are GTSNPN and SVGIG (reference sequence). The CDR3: CAWKKMDRVNEQFF. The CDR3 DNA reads TGTGCCTGGAAAAAAATGGACAGAGTTAATGAGCAGTTCTTC.

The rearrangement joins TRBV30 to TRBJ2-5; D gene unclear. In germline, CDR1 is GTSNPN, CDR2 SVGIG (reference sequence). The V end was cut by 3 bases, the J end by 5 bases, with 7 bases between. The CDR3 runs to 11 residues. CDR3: CAWRVAETQYF. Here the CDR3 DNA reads TGTGCCTGGAGGGTGGCTGAGACCCAGTACTTC.

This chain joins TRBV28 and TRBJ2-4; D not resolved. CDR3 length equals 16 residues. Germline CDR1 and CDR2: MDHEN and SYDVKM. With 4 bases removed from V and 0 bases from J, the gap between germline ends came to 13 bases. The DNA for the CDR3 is TGTGCCAGCAGTTCCTTTACCGAGCTAGCCAAAAACATTCAGTACTTC. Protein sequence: CASSSFTELAKNIQYF.

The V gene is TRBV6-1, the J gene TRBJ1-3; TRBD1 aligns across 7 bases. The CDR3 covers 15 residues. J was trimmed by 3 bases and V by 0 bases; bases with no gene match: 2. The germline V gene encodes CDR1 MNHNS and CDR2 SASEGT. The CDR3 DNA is TGTGCCAGCAGTGAAGCGTACAGGGGTGGAAACACCATATATTTT. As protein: CASSEAYRGGNTIYF.

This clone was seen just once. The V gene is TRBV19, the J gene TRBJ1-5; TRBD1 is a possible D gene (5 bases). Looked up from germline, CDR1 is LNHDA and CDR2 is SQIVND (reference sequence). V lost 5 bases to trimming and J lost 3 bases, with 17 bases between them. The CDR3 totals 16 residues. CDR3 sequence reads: CASSPYWGEVNQPQHF. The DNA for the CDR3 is TGTGCCAGTAGTCCATATTGGGGGGAGGTCAATCAGCCCCAGCATTTT.

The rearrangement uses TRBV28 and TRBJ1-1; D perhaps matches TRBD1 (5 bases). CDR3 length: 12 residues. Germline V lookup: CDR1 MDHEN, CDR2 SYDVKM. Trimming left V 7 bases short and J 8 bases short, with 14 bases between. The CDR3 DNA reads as TGTGCCAGCACCAGACCTCACAGGGAAGCTTTCTTT. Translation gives CASTRPHREAFF.

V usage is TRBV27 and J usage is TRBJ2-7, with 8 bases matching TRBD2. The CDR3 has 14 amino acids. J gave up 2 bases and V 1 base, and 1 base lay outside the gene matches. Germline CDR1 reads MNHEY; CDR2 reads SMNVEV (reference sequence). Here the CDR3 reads CASSLYSGTYEQYF. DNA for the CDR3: TGTGCCAGCAGTTTATATAGCGGGACCTACGAGCAGTACTTC.

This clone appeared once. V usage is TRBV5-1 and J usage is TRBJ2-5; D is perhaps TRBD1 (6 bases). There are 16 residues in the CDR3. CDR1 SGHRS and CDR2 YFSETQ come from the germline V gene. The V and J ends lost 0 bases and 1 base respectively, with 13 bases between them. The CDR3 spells CASSLGQDTTQETQYF. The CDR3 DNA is TGCGCCAGCAGCTTGGGACAGGATACTACCCAAGAGACCCAGTACTTC.

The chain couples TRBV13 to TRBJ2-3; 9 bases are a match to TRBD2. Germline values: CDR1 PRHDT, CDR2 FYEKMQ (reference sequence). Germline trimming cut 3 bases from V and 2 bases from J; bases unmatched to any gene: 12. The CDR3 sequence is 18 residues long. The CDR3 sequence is CASSFSELLAGPTDTQYF. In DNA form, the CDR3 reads TGTGCCAGCAGCTTCTCCGAATTACTAGCGGGCCCCACAGATACGCAGTATTTT.

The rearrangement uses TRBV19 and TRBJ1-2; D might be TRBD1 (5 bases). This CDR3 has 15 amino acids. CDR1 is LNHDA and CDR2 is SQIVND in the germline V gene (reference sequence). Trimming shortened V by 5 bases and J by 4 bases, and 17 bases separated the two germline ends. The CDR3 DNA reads TGTGCCAGTAGTCGGGAGAGACAGTTAATCTATGGCTACACCTTC. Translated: CASSRERQLIYGYTF.

As DNA, the CDR3 is TGTGCCAGCTCACCTGAAGCGAGGGACGAGCAGTACTTC. Translated, it gives CASSPEARDEQYF. This chain uses TRBV18 with TRBJ2-7; possibly TRBD2 for D (5 bases). Germline lookup yields CDR1 KGHSH and CDR2 LQKENI. The CDR3 is 13 amino acids. V lost 3 bases and J 5 bases, leaving 11 bases between the germline ends.

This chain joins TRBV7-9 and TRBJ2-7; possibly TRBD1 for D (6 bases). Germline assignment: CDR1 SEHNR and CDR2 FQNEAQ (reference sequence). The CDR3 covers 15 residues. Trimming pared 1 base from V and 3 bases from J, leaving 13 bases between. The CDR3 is CASSLGPGEGYEQYF. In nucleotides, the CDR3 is TGTGCCAGCAGCTTAGGGCCAGGGGAAGGCTACGAGCAGTACTTC.

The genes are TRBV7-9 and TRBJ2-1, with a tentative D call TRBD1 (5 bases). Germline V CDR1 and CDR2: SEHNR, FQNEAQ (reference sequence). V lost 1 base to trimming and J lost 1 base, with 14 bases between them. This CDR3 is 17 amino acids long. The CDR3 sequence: CASSLEDPGWSYNEQFF. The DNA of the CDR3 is TGTGCCAGCAGCTTAGAAGATCCAGGGTGGTCCTACAATGAGCAGTTCTTC.

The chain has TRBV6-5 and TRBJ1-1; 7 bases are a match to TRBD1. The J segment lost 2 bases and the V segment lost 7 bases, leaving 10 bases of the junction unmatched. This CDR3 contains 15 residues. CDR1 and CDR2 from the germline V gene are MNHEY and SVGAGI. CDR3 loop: CASTPQRGRNTEAFF. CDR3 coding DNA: TGTGCCAGCACCCCTCAGAGGGGGCGAAACACTGAAGCTTTCTTT.

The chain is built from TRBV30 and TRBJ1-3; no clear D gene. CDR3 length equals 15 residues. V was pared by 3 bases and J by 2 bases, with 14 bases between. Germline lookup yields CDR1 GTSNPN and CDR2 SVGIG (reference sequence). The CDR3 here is CAWSAPPAAGNTIYF. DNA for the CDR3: TGTGCCTGGAGCGCCCCGCCCGCAGCTGGAAACACCATATATTTT.

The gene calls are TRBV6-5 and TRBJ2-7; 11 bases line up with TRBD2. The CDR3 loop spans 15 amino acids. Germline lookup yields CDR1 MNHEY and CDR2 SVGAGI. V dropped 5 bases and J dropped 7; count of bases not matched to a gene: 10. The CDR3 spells CASSTFTSGGGEQYF. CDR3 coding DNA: TGTGCCAGCAGTACCTTTACTAGCGGGGGTGGAGAGCAGTACTTC.

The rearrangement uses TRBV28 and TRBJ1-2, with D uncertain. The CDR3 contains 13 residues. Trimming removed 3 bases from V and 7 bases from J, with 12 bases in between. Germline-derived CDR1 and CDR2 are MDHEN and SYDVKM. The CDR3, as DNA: TGTGCCAGCAGTTTTGCAAGTCTGAGTGGCTACACCTTC. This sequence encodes CASSFASLSGYTF.

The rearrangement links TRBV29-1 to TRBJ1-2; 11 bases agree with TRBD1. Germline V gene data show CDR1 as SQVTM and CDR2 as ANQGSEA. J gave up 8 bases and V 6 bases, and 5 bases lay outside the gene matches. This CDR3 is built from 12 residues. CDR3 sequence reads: CSVRDRGEGYTF. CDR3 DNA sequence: TGCAGCGTCAGGGACAGGGGGGAAGGCTACACCTTC.